Following are 16 T cell receptor beta chains from one sample sequenced in a study of spatial heterogeneity in lung cancer. Time point defined: sample taken at primary tumor resection. Whole RNA, which was extracted from tumor, nontumor lung tissue or frozen PBMC, was sequenced without any cell sorting. A single record per CDR3 protein comes from TCRdb applying MiXCR to the 5' RACE reads. The data hold tens of thousands of distinct CDR3 sequences, with roughly 13% observed a single time. The input for sequencing was PBMCs, taken at surgery. The receptors were gathered from a male donor with early-stage non-small cell lung cancer.

Many counts were recorded for this clonotype. The chain employs TRBV2 and TRBJ2-7; no reliable D call. The CDR3 runs 15 residues. Trimming took off 4 bases at V and 0 bases at J, with 13 bases between the two ends. The germline gives CDR1 SNHLY, CDR2 FYNNEI. CDR3 amino acids: CASSGGGISSYEQYF. Written as DNA, the CDR3 is TGTGCCAGCAGTGGTGGCGGCATAAGCTCCTACGAGCAGTACTTC.

This clonotype was recorded once. The gene calls are TRBV7-2 and TRBJ2-7; D unclear. In germline, CDR1 is SGHTA, CDR2 FQGNSA. This CDR3 contains 14 residues. Trimming removed 1 base from V and 2 bases from J, with 9 bases in between. This chain's CDR3 is CASSLDFTTYEQYF. CDR3 nucleotides: TGTGCCAGCAGCTTAGATTTTACCACCTACGAGCAGTACTTC.

Points on this clonotype: The junction differs from germline at one of its ends, possibly a read error. V and J are TRBV6-1 and TRBJ1-2, with unresolved D. This CDR3 region has 16 residues. Germline CDR1 is MNHNS and CDR2 is SASEGT. This CDR3 is CASREFTVNNPYGCTF. In nucleotides, the CDR3 is TGTGCCAGCAGAGAATTTACCGTGAACAACCCCTATGGCTGCACCTTC.

The sample holds many counts of this clonotype. The V gene is TRBV4-3, the J gene TRBJ2-3, with D possibly being TRBD1 or TRBD2 (6 bases each). V lost 3 bases, J lost 3 bases, and 16 bases lay in between. This CDR3 contains 16 residues. CDR1 is LGHNA and CDR2 is YSLEER in the germline V gene. CDR3 loop: CASSQDSRGWTDTQYF. DNA of the CDR3: TGCGCCAGCAGCCAGGACAGTCGGGGGTGGACAGATACGCAGTATTTT.

The rearrangement uses TRBV24-1 and TRBJ2-5, with 14 bases aligning to TRBD2. The junction had 3 bases not matched to a gene; V was cut back by 3 bases and J by 4 bases. Germline-derived CDR1 and CDR2 are KGHDR and SFDVKD. This CDR3 comprises 16 residues. CDR3 loop: CATSDEGLAGVETQYF. The DNA for the CDR3 is TGTGCCACCAGTGATGAGGGACTAGCGGGAGTAGAGACCCAGTACTTC.

This clonotype was observed at least ten times. This rearrangement joins TRBV9 to TRBJ1-3; D is perhaps TRBD1 (6 bases). Germline assignment: CDR1 SGDLS and CDR2 YYNGEE. V gave up 2 bases and J gave up 2 bases, with 11 bases separating them. CDR3 length: 15 amino acids. The CDR3, as DNA: TGTGCCAGCAGCGTCACAGGGAGCGCTGGAAACACCATATATTTT. It is translated as CASSVTGSAGNTIYF.

There are a few counts of this clonotype. The chain has TRBV19 and TRBJ1-5; D is undetermined. The CDR3 is 16 amino acids. V was shortened by 7 bases and J by 4 bases, with 20 bases between the two germline ends. CDR1 LNHDA and CDR2 SQIVND come from the germline V gene (reference sequence). The CDR3 region has the DNA TGTGCCAGTAATACCCCACGGTGGCAGAGAAATCAGCCCCAGCATTTT. It is translated as CASNTPRWQRNQPQHF.

This chain links TRBV12-3 or TRBV12-4 with TRBJ2-3; no clear D gene. This CDR3 has 11 amino acids. Trimming took off 6 bases at V and 5 bases at J, with 6 bases between the two ends. The CDR3 loop reads CASRVGDTQYF. In DNA, the CDR3 is TGTGCCAGCAGAGTGGGAGATACGCAGTATTTT.

The V and J genes are TRBV7-2 and TRBJ1-1, with 10 bases aligning to TRBD1. J gave up 3 bases and V 5 bases, and 6 bases lay outside the gene matches. Germline V gene sequence: CDR1 SGHTA, CDR2 FQGNSA. This CDR3 has 15 residues. DNA for the CDR3: TGTGCCAGCAGCCTCATGGGACAGGGGTACACTGAAGCTTTCTTT. Residues: CASSLMGQGYTEAFF.

This chain joins TRBV4-2 and TRBJ1-2; D gene unclear. Per germline, CDR1 LGHNA and CDR2 YNFKEQ. V lost 5 bases, J lost 4 bases, and 8 bases lay in between. The CDR3 length is 12 residues. The CDR3: CASSGEVYGYTF. The DNA of the CDR3 is TGTGCCAGCAGCGGGGAGGTCTATGGCTACACCTTC.

The rearrangement uses TRBV5-1 and TRBJ2-5, with D uncertain. Trimming pared 0 bases from V and 5 bases from J, leaving 11 bases between. The CDR3 runs to 14 residues. Germline CDR1 reads SGHRS; CDR2 reads YFSETQ. The CDR3 nucleotides are TGCGCCAGCAGCTTGGGTACGTCGGCGGAGACCCAGTACTTC. Amino acid sequence: CASSLGTSAETQYF.

In the case of this clonotype: A much larger clonotype is one base distant, so this may be a read error. The J gene is TRBJ2-3, the V gene TRBV12-3 or TRBV12-4; no firm D call. The CDR3 sequence is 15 residues long. V was clipped by 4 bases and J by 3 bases, with 14 bases between them. In DNA form, the CDR3 reads TGTGCCAGCAGTTATAGCCACCGGATGACAGATACGCAGTATTTT. Amino acids: CASSYSHRMTDTQYF.

This rearrangement joins TRBV3-1 to TRBJ1-1; D might be TRBD1 (6 bases). The germline V gene has CDR1 LGHDT and CDR2 YNNKEL (reference sequence). There are 15 residues in the CDR3. Trimming removed 2 bases from V and 6 bases from J, with 16 bases in between. CDR3 bases: TGTGCCAGCAGCCAAAACAGGGTGGATGGCGCTGAAGCTTTCTTT. Translation: CASSQNRVDGAEAFF.

There are many counts of this clonotype. The chain joins TRBV7-9 to TRBJ1-4; D remains ambiguous. The germline gives CDR1 SEHNR, CDR2 FQNEAQ (reference sequence). The CDR3 totals 12 residues. Trimming took 4 bases from V and 7 from J, leaving 7 bases between them. The CDR3 loop reads CASSSFSEKLFF. As DNA, the CDR3 is TGTGCCAGCAGCTCCTTTAGTGAAAAACTGTTTTTT.

This clonotype was found a few times. The rearrangement links TRBV20-1 to TRBJ1-6, with TRBD1 matching 9 bases. Germline V gives CDR1 DFQATT, CDR2 SNEGSKA (reference sequence). V shed 7 bases and J 10 bases; nucleotides not matched to a gene: 11. The CDR3 is 14 residues long. CDR3 sequence (DNA): TGCAGTGTCCCCTTGGGACAGGGAGGCTCACCCCTCCACTTT. Its translation: CSVPLGQGGSPLHF.

Concerning this clonotype: A clone one base away is much larger, so this may be a read error. The conserved phenylalanine or tryptophan normally closing the CDR3 is absent here, so this likely arose from a read error. This chain joins TRBV28 and TRBJ1-2; tentatively, D is TRBD1 (5 bases). Trimming pared 8 bases from V and 4 bases from J, leaving 23 bases between. The CDR3 consists of 16 residues. Germline V gene data show CDR1 as MDHEN and CDR2 as SYDVKM. The CDR3 reads CASSWRGSNPFYGYTI. For the CDR3, the DNA is TGTGCCAGCTCCTGGAGGGGATCAAATCCCTTCTATGGCTACACCATC.